The present T cell receptor (beta chain) was sequenced within a study of early T cells in non-severe SARS-CoV-2 infection. Study-level background: The study sequenced bulk RNA from unsorted whole blood, with chains unpaired. General observations from the study: Anti-spike CD8 responses were favored in VDJdb matching, and private and CD4 specificities were missed.

J was trimmed by 2 bases and V by 5 bases; bases with no gene match: 4. Germline-derived CDR1 and CDR2 are SGHTA and FQGNSA. The CDR3 contains 15 residues. Unique molecular identifier tags were affixed to discrete cDNA molecules. TCRdb re-derived calls from the 5' RACE reads in MiXCR, one entry per CDR3 protein. Here the sample spans about 28,000 distinct CDR3 sequences, approximately 5.6% being singletons. This clonotype was observed many times. Antigen unknown. This rearrangement joins TRBV7-2 to TRBJ2-1, with 9 bases that match TRBD2. This TCR came from an adult who was a healthcare worker with PCR-confirmed SARS-CoV-2 infection or an uninfected control (not recorded which). Sequencing was carried out using whole blood. CDR3 DNA: TGTGCCAGCAGCGCTACTAGCGGGCCCTACAATGAGCAGTTCTTC. Translated: CASSATSGPYNEQFF.